This T cell receptor beta chain was documented in a study of shared clonotypes between healthy human individuals. The CDR3 is made up of 14 amino acids. The ends lost 4 bases at V and 3 bases at J; junction bases unmatched: 6. Germline V gives CDR1 SQVTM, CDR2 ANQGSEA. Assay execution proceeded at the deep level. The repertoire was sequenced with immunoSEQ multiplex PCR; TCRdb's copy has only in-frame clones and lacks some. The sample contains about 1 million clones, more than 60% of which appear only once. Sequenced sample: memory CD4+ T cells sorted from blood. The subset was: CD45RA-negative fraction. This receptor was taken from a man aged 18 to 30 in good health. The genes are TRBV29-1 and TRBJ2-3, with 8 bases that match TRBD1. As DNA, the CDR3 is TGCAGCGTTGCCGACAGGGGAAGTACAGATACGCAGTATTTT. Protein sequence: CSVADRGSTDTQYF.